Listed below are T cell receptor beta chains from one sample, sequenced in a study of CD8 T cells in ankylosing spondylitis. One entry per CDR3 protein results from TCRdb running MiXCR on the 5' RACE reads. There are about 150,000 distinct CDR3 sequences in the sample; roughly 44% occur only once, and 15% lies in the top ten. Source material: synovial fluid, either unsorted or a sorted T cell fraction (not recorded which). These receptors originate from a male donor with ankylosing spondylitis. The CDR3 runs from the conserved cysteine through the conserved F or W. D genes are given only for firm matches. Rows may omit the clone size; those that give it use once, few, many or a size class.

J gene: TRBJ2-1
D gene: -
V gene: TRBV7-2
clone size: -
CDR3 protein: CASSLVRAVNEQFF
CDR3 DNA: TGTGCCAGCAGCTTAGTGCGGGCAGTCAATGAGCAGTTCTTC

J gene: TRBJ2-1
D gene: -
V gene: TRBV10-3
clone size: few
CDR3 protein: CAISGSTGRGYNEQFF
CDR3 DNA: TGTGCCATCAGTGGCTCAACAGGGAGGGGGTACAATGAGCAGTTCTTC

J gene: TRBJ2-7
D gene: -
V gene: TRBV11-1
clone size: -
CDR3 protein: CASSSTVSYEQYF
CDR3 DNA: TGTGCCAGCAGCTCGACAGTCTCCTACGAGCAGTACTTC

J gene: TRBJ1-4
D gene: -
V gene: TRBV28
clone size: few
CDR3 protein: CASSPANAARGKKLFF
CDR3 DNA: TGTGCCAGCAGCCCCGCGAATGCAGCGAGAGGGAAAAAACTGTTTTTT

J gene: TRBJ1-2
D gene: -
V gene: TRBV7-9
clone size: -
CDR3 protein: CASSFGESNYGYTF
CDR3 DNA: TGTGCCAGCAGCTTCGGGGAGTCTAACTATGGCTACACCTTC

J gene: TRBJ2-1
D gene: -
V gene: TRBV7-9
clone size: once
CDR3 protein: CASSSSITRGQFF
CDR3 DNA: TGTGCCAGCAGCTCCTCAATTACTAGGGGGCAGTTCTTC

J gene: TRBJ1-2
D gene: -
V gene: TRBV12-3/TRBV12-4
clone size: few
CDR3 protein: CASSRGPGNYGYTF
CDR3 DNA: TGTGCCAGCAGCCGAGGGCCGGGTAACTATGGCTACACCTTC

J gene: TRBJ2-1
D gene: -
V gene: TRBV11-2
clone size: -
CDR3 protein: CASSLSVEQFF
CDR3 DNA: TGTGCCAGCAGCTTATCGGTCGAGCAGTTCTTC

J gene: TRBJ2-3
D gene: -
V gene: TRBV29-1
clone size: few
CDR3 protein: CSVVALADTQYF
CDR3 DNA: TGCAGCGTTGTTGCGCTGGCAGATACGCAGTATTTT

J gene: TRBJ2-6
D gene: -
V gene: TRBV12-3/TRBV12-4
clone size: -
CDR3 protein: CASSLYGHPLSGSGANVLTF
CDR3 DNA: TGTGCCAGCAGTTTATACGGGCACCCTCTTTCAGGCTCTGGGGCCAACGTCCTGACTTTC

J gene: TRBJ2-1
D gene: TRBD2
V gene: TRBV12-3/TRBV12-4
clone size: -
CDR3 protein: CASTYGRRNNEQFF
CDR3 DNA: TGTGCCAGCACTTACGGGAGGCGGAACAATGAGCAGTTCTTC

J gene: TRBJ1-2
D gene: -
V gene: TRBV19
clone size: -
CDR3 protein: CASSPTDVYGYTF
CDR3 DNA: TGTGCCAGTAGTCCGACGGACGTCTATGGCTACACCTTC

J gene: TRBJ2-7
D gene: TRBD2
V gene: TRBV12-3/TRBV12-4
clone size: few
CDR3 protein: CASSSGLAVSYEQYF
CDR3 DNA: TGTGCCAGCAGTTCGGGACTAGCGGTCTCCTACGAGCAGTACTTC

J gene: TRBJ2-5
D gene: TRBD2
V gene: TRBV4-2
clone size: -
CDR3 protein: CASSQGGRSGKTQYF
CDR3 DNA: TGTGCCAGCAGCCAAGGCGGGAGAAGTGGGAAGACCCAGTACTTC

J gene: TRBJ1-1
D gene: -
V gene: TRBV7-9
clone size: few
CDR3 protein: CASSFIVGVSRRF
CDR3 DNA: TGTGCCAGCAGCTTCATCGTCGGGGTTTCGAGACGATTT

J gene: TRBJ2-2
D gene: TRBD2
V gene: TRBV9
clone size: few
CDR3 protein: CASSVAGLAGGLTNTGELFF
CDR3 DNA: TGTGCCAGCAGCGTAGCGGGACTAGCGGGAGGGTTGACGAACACCGGGGAGCTGTTTTTT

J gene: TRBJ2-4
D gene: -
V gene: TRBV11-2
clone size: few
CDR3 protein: CASSVAKNIQYF
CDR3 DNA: TGTGCCAGCAGTGTAGCCAAAAACATTCAGTACTTC

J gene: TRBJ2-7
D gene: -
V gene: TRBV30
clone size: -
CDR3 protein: CAWSSGIYEYEQYF
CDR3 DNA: TGTGCCTGGAGTTCAGGAATTTATGAGTACGAGCAGTACTTC

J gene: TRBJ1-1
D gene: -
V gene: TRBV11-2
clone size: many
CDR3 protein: CASSLVKGIRDTEAFF
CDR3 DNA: TGTGCCAGCAGCTTAGTCAAGGGTATTAGGGACACTGAAGCTTTCTTT